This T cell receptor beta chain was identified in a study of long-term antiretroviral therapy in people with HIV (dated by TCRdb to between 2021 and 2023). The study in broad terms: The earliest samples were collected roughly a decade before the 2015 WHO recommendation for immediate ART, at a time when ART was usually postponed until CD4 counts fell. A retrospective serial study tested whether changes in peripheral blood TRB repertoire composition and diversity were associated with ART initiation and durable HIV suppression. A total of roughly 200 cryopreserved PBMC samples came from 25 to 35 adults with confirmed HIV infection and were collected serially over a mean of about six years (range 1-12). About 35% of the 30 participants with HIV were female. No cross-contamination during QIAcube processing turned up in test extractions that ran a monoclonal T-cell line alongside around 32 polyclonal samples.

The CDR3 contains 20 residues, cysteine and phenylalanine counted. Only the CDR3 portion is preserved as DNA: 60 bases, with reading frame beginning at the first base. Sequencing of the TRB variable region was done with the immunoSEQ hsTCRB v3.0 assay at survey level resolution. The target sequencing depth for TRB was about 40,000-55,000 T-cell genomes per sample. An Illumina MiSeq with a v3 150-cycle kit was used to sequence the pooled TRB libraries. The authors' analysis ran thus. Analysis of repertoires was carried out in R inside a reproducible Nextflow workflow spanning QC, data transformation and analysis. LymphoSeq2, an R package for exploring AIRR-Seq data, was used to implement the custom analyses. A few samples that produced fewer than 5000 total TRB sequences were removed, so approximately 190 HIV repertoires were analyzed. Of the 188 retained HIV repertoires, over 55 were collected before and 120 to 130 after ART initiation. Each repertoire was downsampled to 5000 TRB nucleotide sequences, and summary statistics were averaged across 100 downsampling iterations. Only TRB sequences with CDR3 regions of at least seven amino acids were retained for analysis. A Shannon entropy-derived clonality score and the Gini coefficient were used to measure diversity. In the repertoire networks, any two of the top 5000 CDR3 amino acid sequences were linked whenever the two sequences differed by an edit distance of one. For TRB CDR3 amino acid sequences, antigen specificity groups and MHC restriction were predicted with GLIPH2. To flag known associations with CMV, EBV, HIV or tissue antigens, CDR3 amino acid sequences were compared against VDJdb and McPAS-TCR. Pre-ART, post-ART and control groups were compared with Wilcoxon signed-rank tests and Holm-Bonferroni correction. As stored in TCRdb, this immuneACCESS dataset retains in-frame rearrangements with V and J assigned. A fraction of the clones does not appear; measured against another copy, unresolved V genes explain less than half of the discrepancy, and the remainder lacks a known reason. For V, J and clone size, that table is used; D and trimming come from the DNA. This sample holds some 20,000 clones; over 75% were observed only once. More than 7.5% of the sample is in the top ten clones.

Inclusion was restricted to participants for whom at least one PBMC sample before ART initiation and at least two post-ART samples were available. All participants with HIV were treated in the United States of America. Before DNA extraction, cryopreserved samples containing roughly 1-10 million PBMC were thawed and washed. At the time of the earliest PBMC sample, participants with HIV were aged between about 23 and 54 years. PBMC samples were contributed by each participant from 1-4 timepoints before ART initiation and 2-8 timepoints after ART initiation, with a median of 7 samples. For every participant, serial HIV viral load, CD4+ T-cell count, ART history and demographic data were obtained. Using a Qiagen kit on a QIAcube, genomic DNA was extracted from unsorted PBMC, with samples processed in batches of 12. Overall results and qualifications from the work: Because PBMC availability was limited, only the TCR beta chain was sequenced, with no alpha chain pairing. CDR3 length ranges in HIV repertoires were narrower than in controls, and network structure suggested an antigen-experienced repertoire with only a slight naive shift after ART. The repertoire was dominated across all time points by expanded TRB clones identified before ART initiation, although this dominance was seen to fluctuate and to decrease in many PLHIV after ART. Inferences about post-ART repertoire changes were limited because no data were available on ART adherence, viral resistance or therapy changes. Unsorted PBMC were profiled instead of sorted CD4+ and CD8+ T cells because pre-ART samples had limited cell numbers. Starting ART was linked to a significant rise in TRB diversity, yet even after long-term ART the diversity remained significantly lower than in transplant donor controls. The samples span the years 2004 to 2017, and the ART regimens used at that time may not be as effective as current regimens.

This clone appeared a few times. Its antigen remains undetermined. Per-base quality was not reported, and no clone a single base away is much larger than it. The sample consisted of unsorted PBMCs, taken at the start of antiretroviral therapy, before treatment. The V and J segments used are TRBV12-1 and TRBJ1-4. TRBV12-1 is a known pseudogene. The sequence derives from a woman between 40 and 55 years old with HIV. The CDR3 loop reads CASSSTLVVGGRGTNEKLFF. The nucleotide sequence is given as TGTGCCAGCAGCTCGACCTTGGTTGTGGGGGGGCGCGGAACTAATGAAAAACTGTTTTTT.